The source of this TCR beta chain is a study of T cell repertoires in cytomegalovirus infection. Trimming cost V 5 bases and J 2 bases, with 10 bases left between them. The CDR3 loop spans 15 amino acids. CDR1 is SGHTA and CDR2 is FQGTGA in the germline V gene. TCRdb redid the calling of the reads with MiXCR, one entry per CDR3 protein. The sample comprises around 55,000 distinct CDR3 sequences, roughly 20% of which are singletons, and 26% rests with the top ten. This clonotype has a count of ten or more. Its antigen is unknown. The origin of this receptor is a human donor in good health (CMV status not recorded). Some clones in this sample may be carry-over from other donors' samples. The chain links TRBV7-3 to TRBJ2-6, with D maybe TRBD1 (5 bases). This material consisted of CD8+ T cells from cultured PBMCs, taken from culture after CMV antigen stimulation. CDR3 nucleotides: TGTGCCAGCAGCCCGACAGTTGCTGGGGCCAACGTCCTGACTTTC. It encodes CASSPTVAGANVLTF.